The clone carrying this TCR beta chain is a singleton in its sample. Its matching antigen is unknown. Treatment of the sample: approximately 18 received Ad26.COV2.S at low or high dose, single or two shots; about five received placebo; per-sample allocation not given. The study sampled participants on day 63 after the first vaccine or placebo injection. Whoever gave the sample was an adult aged 18-55 years in Boston. CDR3 length equals 13 residues. From germline, CDR1 is MNHEY and CDR2 SMNVEV (reference sequence). Trimming removed 2 bases at V and 7 bases at J, with 11 bases between. This record belongs to a study of Ad26.COV2.S vaccination and SARS-CoV-2 variants. Study results and limitations: Greater spike-specific TCR breadth was seen in vaccine recipients than in placebo recipients. Assessments of TCR breadth and depth may have underestimated the total T cell responses.

Using immunoSEQ multiplex PCR, the repertoire was profiled, and TCRdb retains in-frame clones only, with some absent. The data show almost 400,000 clones, roughly 90% seen once. V usage is TRBV27 and J usage is TRBJ1-2; TRBD1 might be the D (5 bases). The source material was peripheral blood, sampled in a trial of Ad26.COV2.S vaccine versus placebo. The origin of this receptor is a person between 18 and 59 years old who received the Ad26.COV2.S COVID-19 vaccine or a placebo. CDR3 nucleotides: TGTGCCAGCAGTTTAATGGGCGGGACTGGCTACACCTTC. This sequence encodes CASSLMGGTGYTF.